The next 30 T cell receptor beta chains were all read from a single sample in a study of blood T cells in healthy people across ages. A second PCR of 7 to 11 cycles used a sample-barcoded 5' primer and a J-beta primer mix. From the 5' RACE reads, TCRdb called clonotypes with MiXCR, one entry per CDR3 protein. The repertoire holds over 1,500,000 distinct CDR3 sequences, with around 48% as singletons. Sequenced: blood. The receptors originated from a middle-aged woman in good health.

CDR3 loop: CATRLSSYNEQFF. The CDR3 DNA follows: TGTGCCACGCGACTTAGCTCCTACAATGAGCAGTTCTTC. The rearrangement uses TRBV6-5 and TRBJ2-1; D is unresolved. Trimming left V 10 bases short and J 0 bases short, with 10 bases between. CDR1 and CDR2 from the germline V gene are MNHEY and SVGAGI. This CDR3 contains 13 residues.

This CDR3 is CASRPLGAGNTEAFF. In DNA form, the CDR3 reads TGTGCCAGCAGGCCCCTAGGAGCTGGCAACACTGAAGCTTTCTTT. This chain uses TRBV12-3 or TRBV12-4 with TRBJ1-1; D gene unclear. The V gene lost 6 bases and the J gene lost 2 bases, with 16 bases spanning the gap. The CDR3 covers 15 residues.

Regarding this clonotype: The junction does not match germline at one end; this may be a read error. V usage is TRBV4-1 and J usage is TRBJ1-2; D is possibly TRBD1 (6 bases). CDR1 MGHRA and CDR2 YSYEKL come from the germline V gene. The length of the CDR3 is 17 residues. CDR3 bases: TGCGCCAGCAGCCAAGTCGGCCAGGGGCGGCGGAACTACGGCTACACCTTC. Its protein product is CASSQVGQGRRNYGYTF.

This clonotype was seen a few times. This chain joins TRBV20-1 and TRBJ2-4; D may be TRBD2 (5 bases). The V gene lost 6 bases and the J gene lost 3 bases, with 18 bases spanning the gap. CDR3 size: 15 residues. Germline CDR1 reads DFQATT; CDR2 reads SNEGSKA (reference sequence). The CDR3 coding sequence is TGCAGTGCCCAGACGGGGATTCTCGGCAAAAACATTCAGTACTTC. This gives the protein CSAQTGILGKNIQYF.

The chain uses TRBV7-9 and TRBJ1-2, with D hard to call. Trimming left V 5 bases short and J 3 bases short, with 22 bases between. CDR1 is SEHNR, CDR2 FQNEAQ, per germline (reference sequence). The CDR3 contains 17 residues. This chain's CDR3 is CASSHPVGTARDYGYTF. CDR3 in DNA: TGTGCCAGCAGCCACCCGGTCGGCACAGCGAGGGACTATGGCTACACCTTC.

The rearrangement joins TRBV5-1 to TRBJ2-4, with 10 bases fitting TRBD2. CDR1 and CDR2 (germline): SGHRS, YFSETQ. This CDR3 comprises 18 residues. J gave up 6 bases and V 4 bases, and 16 bases lay outside the gene matches. CDR3 coding DNA: TGCGCCAGCAGCACGGGCCTTCCCGGGCTAGCGGGGGCAAACATTCAGTACTTC. This sequence encodes CASSTGLPGLAGANIQYF.

The rearrangement joins TRBV6-5 to TRBJ1-1; tentatively, D is TRBD1 (5 bases). Per germline, CDR1 MNHEY and CDR2 SVGAGI. Trimming removed 5 bases from V and 10 bases from J, with 11 bases in between. This CDR3 contains 11 residues. The DNA of the CDR3 is TGTGCCAGCAGTGGGGGGGTTGGAGCTTTCTTT. Protein: CASSGGVGAFF.

This clonotype has more than one count but fewer than ten. The chain recombines TRBV7-9 with TRBJ2-3; possible D gene TRBD2, 6 bases. Germline values: CDR1 SEHNR, CDR2 FQNEAQ (reference sequence). V lost 5 bases, J lost 9 bases, and 15 bases lay in between. This CDR3 region has 13 residues. CDR3: CASSTAGSSTQYF. CDR3 nucleotide sequence: TGTGCCAGCAGCACTGCGGGGAGTAGCACGCAGTATTTT.

This sequence joins TRBV12-5 and TRBJ1-1; tentatively, D is TRBD1 (6 bases). The CDR3 is 16 amino acids. V was pared by 2 bases and J by 4 bases, with 17 bases between. Looked up from germline, CDR1 is LGHNT and CDR2 is FRNRAP. In DNA, the CDR3 is TGTGCTAGTGGTTTGTTCTCAGGGGTAAGAGGCACTGAAGCTTTCTTT. Translating gives CASGLFSGVRGTEAFF.

In DNA, the CDR3 is TGCGCCAGCAGCTCGGGACAGGTGGCGGGCAATGAGCAGTTCTTC. The encoded protein is CASSSGQVAGNEQFF. The chain couples TRBV5-1 to TRBJ2-1; 8 bases match TRBD1. CDR3 length equals 15 residues. Trimming cost V 3 bases and J 6 bases; bases outside gene matches: 8. Germline CDR1 and CDR2: SGHRS and YFSETQ.

In its sample, this clonotype was seen a few times. The CDR3 DNA sequence: TGCAGTGCTAGAGATCAGAGTAGCGGGGCCCATCCCTACGAGCAGTACTTC. It yields the protein CSARDQSSGAHPYEQYF. The V gene is TRBV20-1, the J gene TRBJ2-7; TRBD2 matches at 8 bases. Germline-derived CDR1 and CDR2 are DFQATT and SNEGSKA (reference sequence). J gave up 2 bases and V 0 bases, and 12 bases lay outside the gene matches. The CDR3 consists of 17 residues.

The rearrangement uses TRBV20-1 and TRBJ1-1, with no clear D. The V gene's germline CDR1 is DFQATT and CDR2 SNEGSKA (reference sequence). CDR3 size: 16 residues. Trimming left V 0 bases short and J 2 bases short, with 16 bases between. The CDR3, as DNA: TGCAGTGCTAGAGATGGGGTGGGAGGAGGAAACACTGAAGCTTTCTTT. Encoded protein: CSARDGVGGGNTEAFF.

V gene TRBV6-5 combines with J gene TRBJ1-2, with D unresolved. V was trimmed by 6 bases and J by 8 bases, leaving 10 bases between them. Germline assignment: CDR1 MNHEY and CDR2 SVGAGI. This CDR3 has 11 amino acids. CDR3 amino acids: CASRHLGGYTF. Here the CDR3 DNA reads TGTGCCAGCAGACACCTTGGAGGCTACACCTTC.

The rearrangement uses TRBV20-1 and TRBJ1-2; D possibly corresponds to TRBD1 (6 bases). The CDR3 is 15 amino acids. Between the trimmed V and J ends, which lost 0 bases and 2 bases, there was a span of 13 bases. CDR1 and CDR2 (germline): DFQATT, SNEGSKA (reference sequence). Written as DNA, the CDR3 is TGCAGTGCTAGAGATCCTAACAGGGCCAACTATGGCTACACCTTC. Encoded protein: CSARDPNRANYGYTF.

This clonotype was found many times. This CDR3 reads CSVEDPYEQYF. As DNA, the CDR3 is TGCAGCGTTGAAGATCCGTACGAGCAGTACTTC. The chain uses TRBV29-1 and TRBJ2-7; D gene unclear. V was shortened by 0 bases and J by 4 bases, with 4 bases between the two germline ends. The CDR3 spans 11 residues. Germline lookup yields CDR1 SQVTM and CDR2 ANQGSEA.

This clonotype was counted between two and nine times. This rearrangement joins TRBV11-2 to TRBJ2-7; the match to TRBD1 covers 9 bases. This CDR3 has 15 amino acids. Germline CDR1 is SGHAT and CDR2 is FQNNGV. V shed 4 bases, J shed 0 bases, and the junction held 4 bases outside the gene matches. DNA for the CDR3: TGTGCCAGCAGCTCCCGGGACAGGGACTCCTACGAGCAGTACTTC. Translated: CASSSRDRDSYEQYF.

A few counts support this clonotype. This chain joins TRBV20-1 and TRBJ2-3; 7 nucleotides agree with TRBD1. Germline V gives CDR1 DFQATT, CDR2 SNEGSKA (reference sequence). This CDR3 has 15 amino acids. The J segment lost 3 bases and the V segment lost 6 bases, leaving 12 bases of the junction unmatched. The CDR3 sequence is CSAEIGTAGTDTQYF. CDR3 nucleotides: TGCAGTGCCGAAATCGGGACAGCTGGGACAGATACGCAGTATTTT.

The rearrangement joins TRBV9 to TRBJ2-1; 11 nucleotides align to TRBD2. CDR3 length equals 16 residues. Germline CDR1 is SGDLS and CDR2 is YYNGEE. V lost 0 bases and J lost 7; bases outside the gene matches: 6. This CDR3 reads CASSVVPSGGKNEQFF. CDR3 DNA: TGTGCCAGCAGCGTAGTTCCTAGCGGGGGGAAGAATGAGCAGTTCTTC.

The V call is TRBV5-1, the J call TRBJ2-5, with 7 nucleotides matching TRBD2. Germline V gene lookup returns CDR1 SGHRS and CDR2 YFSETQ. CDR3 length: 15 amino acids. The ends lost 4 bases at V and 2 bases at J; junction bases unmatched: 8. The CDR3 loop reads CASSALPGLQETQYF. The DNA of the CDR3 is TGCGCCAGCAGCGCCCTTCCGGGACTACAAGAGACCCAGTACTTC.

The gene calls are TRBV9 and TRBJ1-4; D remains unclear. The CDR3 is made up of 15 amino acids. V lost 0 bases, J lost 8 bases, and 14 bases lay in between. Per the germline V gene, CDR1 is SGDLS and CDR2 is YYNGEE. CDR3 DNA sequence: TGTGCCAGCAGCGTAGGGTACGGCCTTTGGGAAAAACTGTTTTTT. Translating it yields CASSVGYGLWEKLFF. The variable domain in full, completed from reference TRBV9 and TRBJ1-4, reads DSGVTQTPKHLITATGQRVTLRCSPRSGDLSVYWYQQSLDQGLQFLIQYYNGEERAKGNILERFSAQQFPDLHSELNLSSLELGDSALYFCASSVGYGLWEKLFFGSGTQLSVL.

The CDR3 spells CASSEASEGVEDEQFF. Here the CDR3 DNA reads TGTGCCAGCAGTGAAGCATCCGAGGGGGTCGAGGATGAGCAGTTCTTC. V gene TRBV6-1 combines with J gene TRBJ2-1; perhaps TRBD1 as D (6 bases). Germline V lookup: CDR1 MNHNS, CDR2 SASEGT. Trimming shortened V by 0 bases and J by 8 bases, and 17 bases separated the two germline ends. The length of the CDR3 is 16 residues.

The rearrangement links TRBV7-2 to TRBJ1-4; D is unresolved. CDR1 is SGHTA and CDR2 is FQGNSA in the germline V gene. This CDR3 has 14 residues. V was trimmed by 2 bases and J by 6 bases, leaving 10 bases between them. The DNA for the CDR3 is TGTGCCAGCAGCTTAAAGGGCGTGGATGAAAAACTGTTTTTT. The encoded protein is CASSLKGVDEKLFF.

V is TRBV20-1 and J is TRBJ1-2, with a weak D call TRBD1 (6 bases). V was cut by 3 bases and J by 4 bases, with 15 bases left in between. Germline V gene lookup returns CDR1 DFQATT and CDR2 SNEGSKA (reference sequence). The CDR3 is made up of 14 amino acids. The CDR3 sequence is CSASTGAGAYGYTF. In DNA, the CDR3 is TGCAGTGCTAGTACGGGGGCCGGAGCCTATGGCTACACCTTC.

This clonotype was detected only a few times. The chain carries TRBV7-2 and TRBJ1-2; D may be TRBD1 (6 bases). This CDR3 comprises 13 residues. Trimming removed 5 bases at V and 5 bases at J, with 12 bases between. Germline V gene sequence: CDR1 SGHTA, CDR2 FQGNSA. CDR3 sequence: CASSTQQGYGYTF. Here the CDR3 DNA reads TGTGCCAGCAGCACCCAACAGGGTTATGGCTACACCTTC.

The CDR3, as DNA: TGTGCCAGCAGCCGTGGGCTAGCGGGGGCCTTCTCCTACGAGCAGTACTTC. Translating it yields CASSRGLAGAFSYEQYF. The rearrangement links TRBV14 to TRBJ2-4; 10 bases line up with TRBD2. The J call is in doubt because the DNA end fits TRBJ2-7 better. The germline gives CDR1 SGHDN, CDR2 FVKESK. The CDR3 spans 17 residues.

The V gene is TRBV6-2 or TRBV6-3, the J gene TRBJ2-5; possibly TRBD1 for D (6 bases). Matching the DNA end better, TRBJ2-7 makes the J call doubtful. The CDR3 has 16 residues. Germline-derived CDR1 and CDR2 are MNHEY and SVGEGT. CDR3 sequence reads: CASSYAATGIRYEQYF. DNA of the CDR3: TGTGCCAGCAGTTACGCAGCTACAGGGATTCGGTACGAGCAGTACTTC.

The table lists this clonotype with many counts. The CDR3 region has the DNA TGCGCCAGCAGCCCCGGGACAGGGAGGACCTACGAGCAGTACTTC. As protein: CASSPGTGRTYEQYF. The chain couples TRBV4-3 to TRBJ2-7; 9 nucleotides match TRBD1. CDR1 and CDR2 from the germline V gene are LGHNA and YSLEER. CDR3 length: 15 amino acids. The ends lost 4 bases at V and 2 bases at J; junction bases unmatched: 6.

This sequence joins TRBV6-5 and TRBJ2-7; the D gene could be TRBD1 or TRBD2 (5 bases each). Germline V gene lookup returns CDR1 MNHEY and CDR2 SVGAGI. Trimming removed 5 bases from V and 6 bases from J, with 14 bases in between. The CDR3 length is 13 residues. In nucleotides, the CDR3 is TGTGCCAGCAGTGCGGGTAGGGGTAGCGAGCAGTACTTC. Its protein product is CASSAGRGSEQYF.

The chain couples TRBV20-1 to TRBJ2-5, with TRBD2 matching 11 bases. The CDR3 loop spans 15 amino acids. V dropped 5 bases and J dropped 1; count of bases not matched to a gene: 6. Germline V gene sequence: CDR1 DFQATT, CDR2 SNEGSKA (reference sequence). CDR3 region: CSASPSGGFQETQYF. The DNA for the CDR3 is TGCAGTGCTTCACCTAGCGGGGGGTTCCAAGAGACCCAGTACTTC.

Comments on this clonotype: Possible read error: a much larger clone is one base away. This chain joins TRBV28 and TRBJ2-5; D ambiguous. Germline V gives CDR1 MDHEN, CDR2 SYDVKM. This CDR3 is built from 12 residues. V lost 10 bases and J 5 bases, leaving 14 bases between the germline ends. The CDR3 reads CATLSSPETQYF. In DNA, the CDR3 is TGTGCCACCCTAAGTAGTCCCGAGACCCAGTACTTC.